This T cell receptor beta chain was captured by sequencing in a study of glioma-infiltrating T cells after dendritic cell vaccination. Study in general: Three intradermal dendritic cell vaccine injections were given every two weeks.

V was pared by 1 base and J by 9 bases, with 12 bases of the junction left unmatched. The germline CDR1 and CDR2 sequences are GTSNPN and SVGIG (reference sequence). The CDR3 extends over 17 amino acids. Up to about 2 ug genomic DNA was used for TCRB CDR3 amplification. Amplification used 60 V beta primers and 13 J beta primers. This table comes from immunoSEQ multiplex PCR, and its TCRdb copy is limited to in-frame clones, with some not included. The data contain around 100,000 clones, roughly 76% of them seen just once; the ten biggest clones take up about 12%. The receptor was derived from a human donor with glioblastoma. The source was blood, collected before dendritic cell vaccination. The chain links TRBV30 to TRBJ1-6; 10 nucleotides align to TRBD1. CDR3 in amino acids: CAWSDIRDRGLGSPLHF. The CDR3, as DNA: TGTGCCTGGAGTGATATACGGGACAGGGGCTTGGGTTCACCCCTCCACTTT.